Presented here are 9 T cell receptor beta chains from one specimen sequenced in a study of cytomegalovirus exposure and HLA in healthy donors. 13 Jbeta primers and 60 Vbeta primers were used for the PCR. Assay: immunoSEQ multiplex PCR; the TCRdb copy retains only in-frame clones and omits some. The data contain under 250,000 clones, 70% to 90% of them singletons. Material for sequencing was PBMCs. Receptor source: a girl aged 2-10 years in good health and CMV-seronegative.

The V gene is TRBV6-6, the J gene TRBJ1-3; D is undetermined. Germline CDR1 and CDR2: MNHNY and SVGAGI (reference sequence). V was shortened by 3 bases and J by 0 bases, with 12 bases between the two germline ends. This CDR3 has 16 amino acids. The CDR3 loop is CASSYLGTASGNTIYF. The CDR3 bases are TGTGCCAGCAGTTATCTTGGCACCGCCTCTGGAAACACCATATATTTT.

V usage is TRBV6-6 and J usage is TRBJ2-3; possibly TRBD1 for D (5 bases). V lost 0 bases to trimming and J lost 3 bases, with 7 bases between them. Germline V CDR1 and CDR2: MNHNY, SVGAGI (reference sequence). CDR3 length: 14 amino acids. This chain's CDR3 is CASSYSGRTDTQYF. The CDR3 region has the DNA TGTGCCAGCAGTTACTCGGGGCGGACAGATACGCAGTATTTT.

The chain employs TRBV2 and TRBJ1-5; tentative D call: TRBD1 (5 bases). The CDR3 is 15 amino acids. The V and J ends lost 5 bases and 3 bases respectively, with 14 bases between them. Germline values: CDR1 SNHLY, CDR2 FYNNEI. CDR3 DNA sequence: TGTGCCAGCAGTAAATACCAGGGAATCAATCAGCCCCAGCATTTT. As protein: CASSKYQGINQPQHF.

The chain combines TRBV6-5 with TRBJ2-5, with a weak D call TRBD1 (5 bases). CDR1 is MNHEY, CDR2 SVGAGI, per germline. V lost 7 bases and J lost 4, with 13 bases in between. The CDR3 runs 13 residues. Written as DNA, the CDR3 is TGTGCCAGCATTGGGTCTGGGGCAGAGACCCAGTACTTC. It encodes CASIGSGAETQYF.

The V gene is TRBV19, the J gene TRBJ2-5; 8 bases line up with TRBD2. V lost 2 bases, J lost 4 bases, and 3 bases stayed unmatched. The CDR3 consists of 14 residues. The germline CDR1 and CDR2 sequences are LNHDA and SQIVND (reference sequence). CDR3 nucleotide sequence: TGTGCCAGTAGTATAACGGGGGGGGGAGAGACCCAGTACTTC. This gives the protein CASSITGGGETQYF.

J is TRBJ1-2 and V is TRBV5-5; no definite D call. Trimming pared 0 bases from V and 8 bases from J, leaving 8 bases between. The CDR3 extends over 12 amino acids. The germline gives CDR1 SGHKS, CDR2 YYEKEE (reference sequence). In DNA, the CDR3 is TGTGCCAGCAGCTTGGGTAGAGCAGGCTACACCTTC. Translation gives CASSLGRAGYTF.

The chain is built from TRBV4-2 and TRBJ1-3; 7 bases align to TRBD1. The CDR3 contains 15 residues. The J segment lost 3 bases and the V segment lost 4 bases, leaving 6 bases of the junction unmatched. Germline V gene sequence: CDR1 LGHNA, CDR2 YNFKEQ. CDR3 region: CASSRDQGGGNTIYF. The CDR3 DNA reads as TGTGCCAGCAGCCGAGATCAGGGGGGTGGAAACACCATATATTTT.

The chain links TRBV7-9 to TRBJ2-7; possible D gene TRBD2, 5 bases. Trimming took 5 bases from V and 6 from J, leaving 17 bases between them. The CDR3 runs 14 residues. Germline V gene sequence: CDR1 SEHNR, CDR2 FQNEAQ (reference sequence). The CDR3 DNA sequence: TGTGCCAGCAGCCCCCCCAGCGGCGCCGGCGAGCAGTACTTC. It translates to CASSPPSGAGEQYF. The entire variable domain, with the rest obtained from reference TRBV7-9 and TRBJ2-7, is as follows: DTGVSQNPRHKITKRGQNVTFRCDPISEHNRLYWYRQTLGQGPEFLTYFQNEAQLEKSRLLSDRFSAERPKGSFSTLEIQRTEQGDSAMYLCASSPPSGAGEQYFGPGTRLTVT.

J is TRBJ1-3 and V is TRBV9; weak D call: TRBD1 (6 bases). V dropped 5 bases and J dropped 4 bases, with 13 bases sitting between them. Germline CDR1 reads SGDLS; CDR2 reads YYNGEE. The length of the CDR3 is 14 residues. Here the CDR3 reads CASRGDNPGNTIYF. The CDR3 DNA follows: TGTGCCAGCAGGGGGGACAACCCCGGAAACACCATATATTTT.